This record looks at one T cell receptor beta chain sequence and its context. Residents of approximately 25 US areas, aged about 18 to 89 years, made up the participants. Cohorts were determined from participant-reported clinical history. Sequencing used immunoSEQ multiplex PCR; TCRdb keeps in-frame clones, though not all of them. The table includes some 390,000 clones, 80% to 90% detected once. These data come from a study of blood T cell repertoires in COVID-19. Study summary: From the United States, Italy and Spain came samples of acute and convalescent COVID-19.

Germline V lookup: CDR1 MNHEY, CDR2 SVGAGI. The ends were cut back, 2 bases at V and 9 bases at J, with 11 bases in the middle. The CDR3 has 14 amino acids. This TCR was sampled from a man aged 25-40 years who had recovered from COVID-19. The specimen sequenced was PBMCs or T cells enriched from blood (not recorded which). The chain is built from TRBV6-5 and TRBJ1-6, with D perhaps TRBD1 (6 bases). CDR3 sequence (DNA): TGTGCCAGCAGTTACGGGCAGGGGAGTTCACCCCTCCACTTT. It yields the protein CASSYGQGSSPLHF.